This paragraph reports one TCR beta chain. What it binds is not known. The germline CDR1 and CDR2 sequences are SEHNR and FQNEAQ (reference sequence). The CDR3 is made up of 15 amino acids. The V and J ends lost 3 bases and 0 bases respectively, with 9 bases between them. Here immunoSEQ multiplex PCR was the method, and the copy in TCRdb shows in-frame clones only, minus some. The sample lists some 170,000 clones; roughly 84% were seen once. This sample is drawn from a study of cytomegalovirus exposure and HLA in healthy donors. General study findings and limits: Cytomegalovirus status was reportedly diagnosed by the classifier with high specificity and sensitivity. Overall, some 160 TCR beta chains were annotated as cytomegalovirus-associated. Later, an analysis found that TCR clusters from the first cohort tended to co-occur in the roughly 110 validation repertoires. Confirmation in vitro established that a few CMV-associated chains were specific for CMV antigens.

The receptor's source is a man aged 25 to 40 in good health and CMV-seropositive. The sequenced sample was PBMCs. This chain uses TRBV7-9 with TRBJ1-3, with D perhaps TRBD1 (5 bases). The CDR3 here is CASSFQGLSGNTIYF. For the CDR3, the DNA is TGTGCCAGCAGCTTTCAGGGCCTCTCTGGAAACACCATATATTTT.